These T cell receptor beta chains were read from a single sample in a study of blood T cell repertoires in COVID-19. Clones were sequenced by immunoSEQ multiplex PCR, and TCRdb holds only the in-frame ones, with some missing. The table lists approximately 30,000 clones, 85% of them singletons. The sample comprised peripheral blood. The receptors were sampled from a human donor with acute or convalescent COVID-19. The donor label of this sample is uncertain. Both conserved end residues are part of each CDR3. The order of the fields is clone size, V gene, J gene, D gene, CDR3 protein, CDR3 DNA. A D gene is named only where the DNA matches it firmly. Clone size is not always given. Where it is, it says once, few, many or a class for expanded clones.

abundance: -
v_gene: TRBV3-1/TRBV3-2
j_gene: TRBJ1-6
d_gene: -
CDR3aa: CASSLGTGDNSPLHF
CDR3nt: TGTGCCAGCAGCCTTGGGACGGGGGATAATTCACCCCTCCACTTT

abundance: -
v_gene: TRBV7-2
j_gene: TRBJ1-2
d_gene: -
CDR3aa: CASSLDRRYGYTF
CDR3nt: TGTGCCAGCAGCTTAGACAGGCGTTATGGCTACACCTTC

abundance: -
v_gene: TRBV7-2
j_gene: TRBJ2-5
d_gene: -
CDR3aa: CASSGGPETQYF
CDR3nt: TGTGCCAGCAGCGGGGGCCCAGAGACCCAGTACTTC

abundance: -
v_gene: TRBV7-2
j_gene: TRBJ1-1
d_gene: -
CDR3aa: CASSLQVNTEAFF
CDR3nt: TGTGCCAGCAGCTTACAGGTGAACACTGAAGCTTTCTTT

abundance: once
v_gene: TRBV7-8
j_gene: TRBJ1-1
d_gene: -
CDR3aa: CASSFGQSNTEAFF
CDR3nt: TGTGCCAGCAGCTTCGGACAGTCTAACACTGAAGCTTTCTTT

abundance: -
v_gene: TRBV29-1
j_gene: TRBJ2-7
d_gene: -
CDR3aa: CSVEGGGGLEQYF
CDR3nt: TGCAGCGTTGAAGGCGGAGGGGGCTTAGAGCAGTACTTC

abundance: -
v_gene: TRBV2
j_gene: TRBJ1-4
d_gene: -
CDR3aa: CASSDWDGGEEKLFF
CDR3nt: TGTGCCAGCAGTGATTGGGACGGGGGTGAAGAAAAACTGTTTTTT

abundance: -
v_gene: TRBV27
j_gene: TRBJ2-2
d_gene: -
CDR3aa: CAIDCRDTENTGELFF
CDR3nt: TGTGCCATCGATTGCCGGGACACGGAGAACACCGGGGAGCTGTTTTTT

abundance: -
v_gene: TRBV12-3/TRBV12-4
j_gene: TRBJ2-5
d_gene: -
CDR3aa: CASASMTQYF
CDR3nt: TGTGCCAGCGCGTCGATGACCCAGTACTTC

abundance: few
v_gene: TRBV7-2
j_gene: TRBJ1-1
d_gene: -
CDR3aa: CASSLVAGDNTEAFF
CDR3nt: TGTGCCAGCAGCTTAGTAGCGGGTGATAACACTGAAGCTTTCTTT

abundance: -
v_gene: TRBV29-1
j_gene: TRBJ2-2
d_gene: -
CDR3aa: CSVDSGPLNTGELFF
CDR3nt: TGCAGCGTTGATAGTGGGCCACTGAACACCGGGGAGCTGTTTTTT

abundance: -
v_gene: TRBV24-1
j_gene: TRBJ2-5
d_gene: TRBD1
CDR3aa: CATSEQGVEETQYF
CDR3nt: TGTGCCACCAGTGAGCAGGGGGTTGAGGAGACCCAGTACTTC

abundance: -
v_gene: TRBV4-1
j_gene: TRBJ1-3
d_gene: TRBD1
CDR3aa: CASSQDPGQPIGNTIYF
CDR3nt: TGCGCCAGCAGCCAAGACCCGGGACAGCCGATCGGAAACACCATATATTTT

abundance: -
v_gene: TRBV7-8
j_gene: TRBJ1-4
d_gene: -
CDR3aa: CASSPDRRREKLFF
CDR3nt: TGTGCCAGCAGCCCCGACAGGAGGCGTGAAAAACTGTTTTTT

abundance: once
v_gene: TRBV6-6
j_gene: TRBJ2-5
d_gene: TRBD2
CDR3aa: CASSPPTSGTRSETQYF
CDR3nt: TGTGCCAGCAGTCCCCCAACCTCCGGGACTAGAAGTGAGACCCAGTACTTC

abundance: -
v_gene: TRBV11-3
j_gene: TRBJ2-1
d_gene: TRBD2
CDR3aa: CASSLTSGVFNEQFF
CDR3nt: TGTGCCAGCAGCTTGACTAGCGGGGTTTTTAATGAGCAGTTCTTC

abundance: -
v_gene: TRBV18
j_gene: TRBJ1-4
d_gene: TRBD1
CDR3aa: CASSPRTGGSEKLFF
CDR3nt: TGTGCCAGCTCACCACGGACAGGGGGCAGTGAAAAACTGTTTTTT

abundance: -
v_gene: TRBV15
j_gene: TRBJ2-5
d_gene: TRBD2
CDR3aa: CATSRGLAGQETQYF
CDR3nt: TGTGCCACCAGCAGAGGGCTAGCGGGCCAAGAGACCCAGTACTTC

abundance: once
v_gene: TRBV19
j_gene: TRBJ2-3
d_gene: -
CDR3aa: CASSSKGLLTDTQYF
CDR3nt: TGTGCCAGTAGTTCCAAGGGACTCCTCACAGATACGCAGTATTTT

abundance: few
v_gene: TRBV11-3
j_gene: TRBJ2-1
d_gene: TRBD2
CDR3aa: CASSARLAGALSYNEQFF
CDR3nt: TGTGCCAGCAGCGCTCGACTAGCGGGGGCCCTCTCCTACAATGAGCAGTTCTTC

abundance: -
v_gene: TRBV18
j_gene: TRBJ1-6
d_gene: -
CDR3aa: CASSPRTGTNPEGPLHF
CDR3nt: TGTGCCAGCTCACCACGAACCGGGACCAACCCGGAGGGACCCCTCCACTTT

abundance: -
v_gene: TRBV30
j_gene: TRBJ2-3
d_gene: TRBD2
CDR3aa: CAWRSIIAGGTLGTDTQYF
CDR3nt: TGTGCCTGGAGGTCGATCATAGCGGGAGGGACACTGGGCACAGATACGCAGTATTTT

abundance: -
v_gene: TRBV9
j_gene: TRBJ2-1
d_gene: TRBD2
CDR3aa: CASSSRLAGPRVNEQFF
CDR3nt: TGTGCCAGCAGCTCCCGACTAGCGGGCCCAAGGGTCAATGAGCAGTTCTTC

abundance: -
v_gene: TRBV6-2/TRBV6-3
j_gene: TRBJ2-1
d_gene: -
CDR3aa: CASSYDYSSYNEQFF
CDR3nt: TGTGCCAGCAGTTACGACTACAGCTCCTACAATGAGCAGTTCTTC

abundance: -
v_gene: TRBV25-1
j_gene: TRBJ2-7
d_gene: TRBD1
CDR3aa: CASSEFTPRDRGAYEQYF
CDR3nt: TGTGCCAGCAGTGAATTCACCCCCCGGGACAGGGGGGCCTACGAGCAGTACTTC

abundance: few
v_gene: TRBV9
j_gene: TRBJ2-7
d_gene: -
CDR3aa: CASSVARTEPSEQYF
CDR3nt: TGTGCCAGCAGCGTAGCAAGGACAGAGCCTTCCGAGCAGTACTTC